A single sample gave rise to the 12 T cell receptor beta chains below, sequenced in a study of T cell responses to AZD1222 COVID-19 vaccine. Sequencing was performed with immunoSEQ multiplex PCR; in TCRdb, only in-frame clones are kept and a portion is missing. The profile shows 100,000 to 150,000 clones, about 89% of them singletons. Sequenced here: peripheral blood, sampled on day 0 of AZD1222 vaccination. The receptor source for this set is an adult in good health.

The genes are TRBV18 and TRBJ2-4; 14 positions agree with TRBD2. The CDR3 spans 16 residues. The ends lost 3 bases at V and 9 bases at J; junction bases unmatched: 7. In germline, CDR1 is KGHSH, CDR2 LQKENI. As DNA, the CDR3 is TGTGCCAGCTCACCCCGGACTAGCGGGGGGTCTCTCATTCAGTACTTC. This translates into CASSPRTSGGSLIQYF. Full variable domain (remainder filled in from reference TRBV18 and TRBJ2-4): NAGVMQNPRHLVRRRGQEARLRCSPMKGHSHVYWYRQLPEEGLKFMVYLQKENIIDESGMPKERFSAEFPKEGPSILRIQQVVRGDSAAYFCASSPRTSGGSLIQYFGAGTRLSVL.

This clone was recorded a few times. The CDR3 coding sequence is TGTGCCAGCAGTGAAGGGGTCCAGGGGTATTTGGAGACCCAGTACTTC. Translation: CASSEGVQGYLETQYF. The V gene is TRBV2, the J gene TRBJ2-5; D might be TRBD1 (6 bases). Germline V CDR1 and CDR2: SNHLY, FYNNEI. The CDR3 extends over 16 amino acids. V was cut by 1 base and J by 5 bases, with 17 bases left in between.

The CDR3 spells CASSPKGRAIRDYGYTF. CDR3 bases: TGTGCCAGCAGCCCTAAAGGCAGGGCAATTCGGGACTATGGCTACACCTTC. The chain recombines TRBV7-2 with TRBJ1-2, with D perhaps matching TRBD1 (5 bases). This CDR3 contains 17 residues. The V and J ends lost 5 bases and 3 bases respectively, with 22 bases between them. The V gene's germline CDR1 is SGHTA and CDR2 FQGNSA.

The J gene is TRBJ1-2, the V gene TRBV5-1; D remains ambiguous. The ends were cut back, 2 bases at V and 4 bases at J, with 9 bases in the middle. Germline CDR1 and CDR2: SGHRS and YFSETQ. The CDR3 length is 13 residues. Here the CDR3 DNA reads TGCGCCAGCAGCTTCATGGAAGGCTATGGCTACACCTTC. This gives the protein CASSFMEGYGYTF.

This clone was seen only a few times. The V gene is TRBV7-7, the J gene TRBJ1-2, with 8 bases fitting TRBD1. The CDR3 consists of 13 residues. Trimming removed 5 bases from V and 4 bases from J; junction bases left unmatched: 3. The germline gives CDR1 SSHAT, CDR2 FNYEAQ (reference sequence). The CDR3 here is CASSPGQGYGYTF. The CDR3 DNA is TGTGCCAGCAGCCCTGGACAGGGCTATGGCTACACCTTC.

The V and J genes are TRBV6-5 and TRBJ2-3; D is perhaps TRBD2 (5 bases). There are 14 residues in the CDR3. The ends were cut back, 5 bases at V and 0 bases at J, with 9 bases in the middle. The germline gives CDR1 MNHEY, CDR2 SVGAGI. This chain's CDR3 is CASSPTGSTDTQYF. In nucleotides, the CDR3 is TGTGCCAGCAGTCCGACGGGGAGCACAGATACGCAGTATTTT.

V gene TRBV6-5 combines with J gene TRBJ1-1; D gene uncertain. The V end lost 4 bases, the J end lost 1 base, and 4 bases lay between the germline ends. The V gene's germline CDR1 is MNHEY and CDR2 SVGAGI. The CDR3 covers 12 residues. CDR3 coding DNA: TGTGCCAGCAGTTCAGGGAACACTGAAGCTTTCTTT. Residues: CASSSGNTEAFF.

This chain joins TRBV3-1 (or the pseudogene TRBV3-2) and TRBJ1-2; TRBD1 matches at 9 bases. The CDR3 sequence is 16 residues long. Germline V gene sequence: CDR1 LGHDT, CDR2 YNNKEL (reference sequence). The trim removed 4 bases at V and 7 bases at J, leaving 13 bases unmatched. The CDR3 protein is CASSPRRDRVRPGYTF. In nucleotides, the CDR3 is TGTGCCAGCAGCCCCAGGAGGGACAGGGTTCGGCCTGGCTACACCTTC.

The rearrangement links TRBV18 to TRBJ2-4; TRBD1 aligns across 10 bases. Germline V gene lookup returns CDR1 KGHSH and CDR2 LQKENI. There are 15 residues in the CDR3. V trimming: 6 bases; J trimming: 15 bases; junction bases outside the gene matches: 17. The CDR3 DNA reads TGTGCCAGCTCCCGGCCCCTAGGGACAGGGGCCTCTTTGTACTTC. This sequence encodes CASSRPLGTGASLYF.

This chain uses TRBV12-3 or TRBV12-4 with TRBJ1-3; D unresolved. The CDR3 contains 13 residues. V lost 5 bases to trimming and J lost 6 bases, with 11 bases between them. Here the CDR3 reads CASSQEVANTIYF. CDR3 coding DNA: TGTGCCAGCAGTCAGGAGGTCGCAAACACCATATATTTT.

This clone appeared once. The chain recombines TRBV30 with TRBJ1-2, with TRBD1 identical over 9 bases. Trimming cost V 3 bases and J 1 base; bases outside gene matches: 9. There are 16 residues in the CDR3. The germline V gene encodes CDR1 GTSNPN and CDR2 SVGIG (reference sequence). CDR3 nucleotide sequence: TGTGCCTGGAGCGATTGGGGGACAGGGAATAACTATGGCTACACCTTC. It codes for CAWSDWGTGNNYGYTF. The full variable domain, completed using reference TRBV30 and TRBJ1-2, is SQTIHQWPATLVQPVGSPLSLECTVEGTSNPNLYWYRQAAGRGLQLLFYSVGIGQISSEVPQNLSASRPQDRQFILSSKKLLLSDSGFYLCAWSDWGTGNNYGYTFGSGTRLTVV.

The rearrangement links TRBV6-5 to TRBJ2-1; D uncertain. V dropped 6 bases and J dropped 0 bases, with 12 bases sitting between them. Germline V lookup: CDR1 MNHEY, CDR2 SVGAGI. The CDR3 covers 15 residues. In nucleotides, the CDR3 is TGTGCCAGCAGGACCCTATCGAGCTCCTACAATGAGCAGTTCTTC. Translation: CASRTLSSSYNEQFF.